The sequence of this T cell receptor beta chain was determined in a study of cytomegalovirus exposure and HLA in healthy donors. The overall study: Of all 360 or so donors who were genotyped, roughly 81% belonged to the Caucasian-associated ancestry cluster. Study-level findings and limits: HLA-A and HLA-B allele assignments for most subjects were reportedly predicted accurately using TCR beta sequences. Cytomegalovirus association was listed for 150 to 200 TCR beta chains.

V trimming: 6 bases; J trimming: 5 bases; junction bases outside the gene matches: 6. Looked up from germline, CDR1 is MDHEN and CDR2 is SYDVKM. The CDR3 has 14 residues. In the PCR, 60 Vbeta and 13 Jbeta primers were used. This table comes from immunoSEQ multiplex PCR, and its TCRdb copy is limited to in-frame clones, with some not included. The repertoire includes 130,000 or so clones, roughly 84% of them detected once, and just under 3% sits in the top ten. This clone was detected only once. Its antigen is currently unknown. Sequencing input: PBMCs. The chain joins TRBV28 to TRBJ2-1, with TRBD1 identical over 8 bases. The receptor was derived from a woman younger than 30 in good health and CMV-seropositive. The CDR3 spells CASRDRTGNNEQFF. DNA of the CDR3: TGTGCCAGCAGGGACCGGACAGGGAACAATGAGCAGTTCTTC.